The T cell receptor (beta chain) described here comes from a study of OX40 agonist ivuxolimab in advanced cancers. About the research overall: Antecedent anti-PD-1, anti-PD-L1 or anti-CTLA-4 therapy was permissible, with under 50% having received some.

The length of the CDR3 is 15 residues. Germline values: CDR1 MDHEN, CDR2 SYDVKM. V was trimmed by 6 bases and J by 4 bases, leaving 18 bases between them. Study-level results: Clones of CD4+ and CD8+ blood T cells grew by week 6 at doses of 0.1 to 3.0 mg/kg. Compared with CD4+, CD8+ T cells on average had more expanded clones.

Remarks on this clone: Its antigen is currently unknown.

Method: immunoSEQ multiplex PCR; TCRdb's copy keeps in-frame clones and lacks some. Here the sample spans 45,000 or so clones, about 90% being singletons. This specimen was CD4+ or CD8+ T cells sorted from blood, taken in a trial of the OX40 agonist ivuxolimab. The chain links TRBV28 to TRBJ1-1; TRBD1 is a possible D gene (5 bases). The TCR comes from an adult with an advanced solid tumor such as melanoma, head and neck, liver or kidney cancer. CDR3 sequence (DNA): TGTGCCAGCAGACAACCGGGGAGGGGAGGCACTGAAGCTTTCTTT. Encoded protein: CASRQPGRGGTEAFF.